This T cell receptor beta chain appears in the sequencing data of a study of blood T cell repertoires in COVID-19. Study information: Nucleic acid was either cDNA or gDNA, and it came from T cells, B-cell-depleted T cells, or PBMCs.

Produced via immunoSEQ multiplex PCR; TCRdb's table is partial and in-frame only. The data hold 200,000 to 300,000 clones, with more than 70% observed a single time. The CDR3 has 11 amino acids. Between the trimmed V and J ends, which lost 0 bases and 8 bases, there was a span of 4 bases. The germline V gene has CDR1 DFQATT and CDR2 SNEGSKA (reference sequence). The chain combines TRBV20-1 with TRBJ1-4; D is undetermined. The source material was peripheral blood. The source of this sequence is a woman in her forties or fifties with acute or convalescent COVID-19. The DNA for the CDR3 is TGCAGTGCTAGAGATCCGGAAAAACTGTTTTTT. Its translation is CSARDPEKLFF.